One sample yielded the 2 T cell receptor beta chains listed below, sequenced in a study of T cell repertoires in cytomegalovirus infection. For these receptors, no antigen is known. TCRdb re-called the reads with MiXCR, one entry per CDR3 protein. The sample contains about 900,000 distinct CDR3 sequences, roughly 30% of which appear only once. Sequenced material: cultured CD8+ T cells from PBMCs, taken from culture after CMV antigen stimulation. These receptor sequences come from a human donor in good health (CMV status not recorded). Some clones in this sample may be carry-over from other donors' samples.

This clonotype was detected ten times or more. The V and J genes are TRBV12-3 or TRBV12-4 and TRBJ1-3, with D maybe TRBD1 (6 bases). The V end was cut by 4 bases, the J end by 0 bases, with 10 bases between. The length of the CDR3 is 15 residues. In DNA, the CDR3 is TGTGCCAGCAGTTCCGGACAGTACTCTGGAAACACCATATATTTT. Residues: CASSSGQYSGNTIYF.

The chain uses TRBV27 and TRBJ2-7; D possibly matches TRBD1 or TRBD2 (6 bases each). Trimming took 8 bases from V and 3 from J, leaving 14 bases between them. The CDR3 has 13 amino acids. The germline V gene encodes CDR1 MNHEY and CDR2 SMNVEV (reference sequence). The CDR3 sequence: CASGRTVSYEQYF. In nucleotides, the CDR3 is TGTGCCAGCGGGAGGACAGTAAGCTACGAGCAGTACTTC.